This T cell receptor (beta chain) was documented in a study of T-cell memory formation after mild COVID-19. At least ten counts were recorded for this clonotype. Its antigen is undetermined. V lost 3 bases, J lost 2 bases, and 7 bases lay in between. The CDR3 covers 13 residues. Germline V gene lookup returns CDR1 SGHTA and CDR2 FQGNSA. Constant-segment primers served in 5'RACE that generated TCR alpha and TCR beta cDNA libraries bearing sample barcodes and UMIs. TCRdb redid the calling of the 5' RACE reads with MiXCR, one entry per CDR3 protein. Here the sample spans about 190,000 distinct CDR3 sequences, 18% being singletons. Whole-study results and caveats: A second wave expanding day 15 to 37 was CD4+-biased; contracting clones were balanced. In pre-infection memory, a portion of responding clones appeared, which suggested that cross-reactive memory joined. CD4+ contracting clones were found mainly in CM and EM, and CD8+ ones in EMRA.

This rearrangement joins TRBV7-2 to TRBJ1-1; D remains unclear. The receptor's source is an adult woman who had mild COVID-19 (a few samples of this study predate the infection). Cell type and time point are not known. The sample consisted of PBMCs or a T cell subset sorted from them (not recorded which). The CDR3 nucleotides are TGTGCCAGCAGCTTTCGGGAAAACACTGAAGCTTTCTTT. Its translation is CASSFRENTEAFF.